These 25 T cell receptor beta chains were all obtained from the same sample, sequenced in a study of T cell responses to AZD1222 COVID-19 vaccine. Profiled with immunoSEQ multiplex PCR; TCRdb holds only in-frame clones, not every one. The table shows about 120,000 clones, with approximately 86% occurring only once. The sequenced sample was peripheral blood, obtained 28 days after the second AZD1222 dose. The receptors shown here come from an adult who received the AZD1222 COVID-19 vaccine.

V and J are TRBV6-5 and TRBJ1-1; 10 bases are a match to TRBD1. The CDR3 is 15 residues long. CDR1 is MNHEY and CDR2 is SVGAGI in the germline V gene. The V segment lost 8 bases and the J segment 2 bases; nucleotides outside the gene matches: 8. CDR3 sequence (DNA): TGTGCCAGCCAGAGATGGACAGGGGGTAACACTGAAGCTTTCTTT. It codes for CASQRWTGGNTEAFF.

About this clone itself: Distinct nucleotide sequences in the sample also encode this CDR3. V usage is TRBV6-1 and J usage is TRBJ2-1; TRBD2 matches at 12 bases. The germline CDR1 and CDR2 sequences are MNHNS and SASEGT. V lost 3 bases and J lost 7; bases outside the gene matches: 1. CDR3 length equals 14 residues. CDR3 loop: CASSELAGGNEQFF. Written as DNA, the CDR3 is TGTGCCAGCAGTGAGCTAGCGGGGGGGAATGAGCAGTTCTTC.

The gene calls are TRBV19 and TRBJ1-2; D gene uncertain. Trimming removed 3 bases at V and 2 bases at J, with 13 bases between. The CDR3 runs 15 residues. CDR1 is LNHDA and CDR2 is SQIVND in the germline V gene (reference sequence). Here the CDR3 DNA reads TGTGCCAGTAGTATTGGTGGCAGGCTAAACTATGGCTACACCTTC. It yields the protein CASSIGGRLNYGYTF.

This rearrangement joins TRBV27 to TRBJ2-7, with a tentative D call TRBD1 (6 bases). V was shortened by 3 bases and J by 5 bases, with 14 bases between the two germline ends. Germline CDR1 is MNHEY and CDR2 is SMNVEV (reference sequence). There are 14 residues in the CDR3. This CDR3 is CASSFPRGKDEQYF. The CDR3 DNA is TGTGCCAGCAGTTTCCCCAGGGGTAAAGACGAGCAGTACTTC.

The V and J genes are TRBV18 and TRBJ2-7; TRBD1 matches 9 bases. CDR1 is KGHSH and CDR2 is LQKENI in the germline V gene. The CDR3 has 14 amino acids. V shed 4 bases, J shed 5 bases, and the junction held 6 bases outside the gene matches. This CDR3 is CASSLGTGNNEQYF. The CDR3 DNA sequence: TGTGCCAGCTCACTCGGGACAGGGAACAACGAGCAGTACTTC.

The chain couples TRBV4-1 to TRBJ2-3; D not resolved. The CDR3 totals 16 residues. V lost 0 bases to trimming and J lost 0 bases, with 10 bases between them. Looked up from germline, CDR1 is MGHRA and CDR2 is YSYEKL. The CDR3 region has the DNA TGCGCCAGCAGCCAAGATGAGCCGGTTAGCACAGATACGCAGTATTTT. Translated: CASSQDEPVSTDTQYF.

Only a few counts were recorded for this clone. Other DNA sequences in the sample encode the same CDR3. J is TRBJ1-1 and V is TRBV5-1, with 7 bases that match TRBD1. J lost 4 bases, V lost 4 bases, and 7 bases had no gene match. The CDR3 is 14 residues long. Germline V gives CDR1 SGHRS, CDR2 YFSETQ. CDR3 region: CASSPRQGGTEAFF. DNA for the CDR3: TGCGCCAGCAGCCCAAGACAGGGTGGCACTGAAGCTTTCTTT.

The V and J genes are TRBV3-1 (or the pseudogene TRBV3-2) and TRBJ2-7, with 13 bases lining up with TRBD2. CDR1 and CDR2 from the germline V gene are LGHDT and YNNKEL (reference sequence). V shed 3 bases, J shed 4 bases, and the junction held 9 bases outside the gene matches. This CDR3 region has 17 residues. CDR3 amino acids: CASSHWTSGGPGYEQYF. DNA for the CDR3: TGTGCCAGCAGCCACTGGACTAGCGGGGGCCCCGGATACGAGCAGTACTTC.

The chain is built from TRBV30 and TRBJ1-1, with D maybe TRBD1 (5 bases). The V end lost 3 bases, the J end lost 4 bases, and 12 bases lay between the germline ends. Germline CDR1 GTSNPN, CDR2 SVGIG (reference sequence). The CDR3 has 13 residues. The CDR3 region has the DNA TGTGCCTGGAGAGCAGGGTCGGGCACTGAAGCTTTCTTT. Translating it yields CAWRAGSGTEAFF.

The rearrangement uses TRBV6-6 and TRBJ1-2; TRBD1 is a possible D gene (5 bases). The germline CDR1 and CDR2 sequences are MNHNY and SVGAGI (reference sequence). The CDR3 sequence is 14 residues long. Trimming took 0 bases from V and 6 from J, leaving 11 bases between them. Here the CDR3 reads CASSYSNGGDGYTF. DNA of the CDR3: TGTGCCAGCAGTTACTCGAACGGGGGGGATGGCTACACCTTC.

The V gene is TRBV10-3, the J gene TRBJ1-1; maybe TRBD1 (5 bases). The CDR3 covers 11 residues. V was pared by 10 bases and J by 3 bases, with 9 bases between. Looked up from germline, CDR1 is ENHRY and CDR2 is SYGVKD. DNA of the CDR3: TGTGCCAGCCAGGGAGACACTGAAGCTTTCTTT. Amino acids: CASQGDTEAFF.

This clone turned up a few times. The gene calls are TRBV27 and TRBJ1-5; D gene uncertain. Germline CDR1 is MNHEY and CDR2 is SMNVEV (reference sequence). The V end lost 0 bases, the J end lost 4 bases, and 10 bases lay between the germline ends. The CDR3 extends over 15 amino acids. The CDR3 DNA is TGTGCCAGCAGTTTATCGGCGGGTTATAATCAGCCCCAGCATTTT. It is translated as CASSLSAGYNQPQHF.

This clone appeared a single time. V and J are TRBV5-1 and TRBJ2-2; D possibly corresponds to TRBD2 (6 bases). This CDR3 comprises 14 residues. The V and J ends lost 5 bases and 3 bases respectively, with 11 bases between them. Per the germline V gene, CDR1 is SGHRS and CDR2 is YFSETQ. CDR3 nucleotide sequence: TGCGCCAGCAGGGTGGGACTGTACACCGGGGAGCTGTTTTTT. It translates to CASRVGLYTGELFF.

V and J are TRBV18 and TRBJ2-2; D is perhaps TRBD1 (5 bases). V was trimmed by 8 bases and J by 10 bases, leaving 20 bases between them. This CDR3 region has 14 residues. Germline V CDR1 and CDR2: KGHSH, LQKENI. In DNA form, the CDR3 reads TGTGCCAGCAGCACGAGGCTTACGACAGAGGAGCTGTTTTTT. It encodes CASSTRLTTEELFF.

This clone was counted only a few times. The chain joins TRBV5-1 to TRBJ2-6, with TRBD1 identical over 8 bases. Germline V gene lookup returns CDR1 SGHRS and CDR2 YFSETQ. V lost 7 bases and J lost 2; bases outside the gene matches: 8. The CDR3 totals 16 residues. This CDR3 is CASGQGGQAGANVLTF. CDR3 nucleotides: TGCGCCAGCGGACAGGGTGGGCAGGCTGGGGCCAACGTCCTGACTTTC.

The CDR3 protein is CASTERGKQETQYF. For the CDR3, the DNA is TGTGCCAGTACTGAGCGGGGGAAACAAGAGACCCAGTACTTC. The chain has TRBV19 and TRBJ2-5, with TRBD2 identical over 8 bases. The junction had 6 bases not matched to a gene; V was cut back by 7 bases and J by 2 bases. The CDR3 spans 14 residues. Looked up from germline, CDR1 is LNHDA and CDR2 is SQIVND (reference sequence). Filled out from reference TRBV19 and TRBJ2-5, the complete variable domain reads DGGITQSPKYLFRKEGQNVTLSCEQNLNHDAMYWYRQDPGQGLRLIYYSQIVNDFQKGDIAEGYSVSREKKESFPLTVTSAQKNPTAFYLCASTERGKQETQYFGPGTRLLVL.

The J gene is TRBJ1-2, the V gene TRBV2; D is uncertain. This CDR3 region has 14 residues. Trimming removed 5 bases at V and 0 bases at J, with 10 bases between. CDR1 and CDR2 (germline): SNHLY, FYNNEI. The CDR3, as DNA: TGTGCCAGCAGTCCCGACGGAGCTAACTATGGCTACACCTTC. Translation gives CASSPDGANYGYTF. Drawing the rest from reference TRBV2 and TRBJ1-2, the complete variable domain is EPEVTQTPSHQVTQMGQEVILRCVPISNHLYFYWYRQILGQKVEFLVSFYNNEISEKSEIFDDQFSVERPDGSNFTLKIRSTKLEDSAMYFCASSPDGANYGYTFGSGTRLTVV.

This sequence joins TRBV5-1 and TRBJ2-3; possible D gene TRBD2, 6 bases. The CDR3 sequence is 15 residues long. Germline V lookup: CDR1 SGHRS, CDR2 YFSETQ. V lost 4 bases to trimming and J lost 4 bases, with 16 bases between them. CDR3 DNA: TGCGCCAGCAGCCTCGGGACTTCTATTGCAGATACGCAGTATTTT. The encoded protein is CASSLGTSIADTQYF.

The genes are TRBV6-5 and TRBJ1-2; unclear D gene. This CDR3 contains 13 residues. Germline-derived CDR1 and CDR2 are MNHEY and SVGAGI. Trimming shortened V by 2 bases and J by 3 bases, and 7 bases separated the two germline ends. The CDR3 loop reads CASSYHSDYGYTF. The CDR3, as DNA: TGTGCCAGCAGTTACCATTCCGACTATGGCTACACCTTC.

The J gene is TRBJ1-2, the V gene TRBV18, with 7 nucleotides matching TRBD1. CDR3 length equals 16 residues. Germline V lookup: CDR1 KGHSH, CDR2 LQKENI. The V segment lost 6 bases and the J segment 3 bases; nucleotides outside the gene matches: 13. The CDR3 region is CASSLTLDRVDYGYTF. Written as DNA, the CDR3 is TGTGCCAGCTCCCTTACGCTAGACAGGGTGGACTATGGCTACACCTTC.

This clone has a single count. CDR3 region: CASSQDLTGSSYNEQFF. For the CDR3, the DNA is TGCGCCAGCAGCCAAGATCTTACGGGGAGCTCCTACAATGAGCAGTTCTTC. V gene TRBV4-3 combines with J gene TRBJ2-1; tentatively, D is TRBD2 (5 bases). This CDR3 has 17 amino acids. V was clipped by 0 bases and J by 0 bases, with 12 bases between them. CDR1 and CDR2 from the germline V gene are LGHNA and YSLEER.

This clone was recorded once. The sample holds other DNA sequences that translate to the same CDR3. The chain carries TRBV9 and TRBJ2-5; D is undetermined. CDR1 and CDR2 (germline): SGDLS, YYNGEE. Trimming left V 2 bases short and J 3 bases short, with 8 bases between. The CDR3 consists of 13 residues. For the CDR3, the DNA is TGTGCCAGCAGCGTCGGTGGAGAAGAGACCCAGTACTTC. It codes for CASSVGGEETQYF.

V usage is TRBV3-1 (or the pseudogene TRBV3-2) and J usage is TRBJ1-2; 8 bases are shared with TRBD1. Germline CDR1 LGHDT, CDR2 YNNKEL (reference sequence). There are 13 residues in the CDR3. V shed 1 base and J 8 bases; nucleotides not matched to a gene: 3. This CDR3 reads CASSQGTGRGYTF. The CDR3 DNA reads TGTGCCAGCAGCCAAGGGACAGGGAGGGGCTACACCTTC.

The rearrangement uses TRBV6-5 and TRBJ2-1; TRBD1 aligns across 10 bases. The CDR3 covers 14 residues. V dropped 6 bases and J dropped 6; count of bases not matched to a gene: 5. CDR1 is MNHEY, CDR2 SVGAGI, per germline. The CDR3 nucleotides read TGTGCCAGCAGAAGGGACAGGGGCATCAATGAGCAGTTCTTC. Translating it yields CASRRDRGINEQFF.

The V gene is TRBV30, the J gene TRBJ1-2, with D tentatively TRBD1 (6 bases). This CDR3 is built from 15 residues. Germline lookup yields CDR1 GTSNPN and CDR2 SVGIG (reference sequence). The ends were cut back, 2 bases at V and 7 bases at J, with 20 bases in the middle. CDR3 coding DNA: TGTGCCTGGAGTTCCCCTCATTTCCAGGGGTTTGGCTACACCTTC. Translating gives CAWSSPHFQGFGYTF.